A selection of T cell receptor beta chains follows, all from one sample in a study of T cell responses to AZD1222 COVID-19 vaccine. The method was immunoSEQ multiplex PCR; TCRdb's version includes in-frame clones alone and lacks a portion of them. The data show fewer than 200,000 clones, about 90% seen once. Here the sequenced sample was peripheral blood, taken on day 0 of MenACWY control vaccination. These receptors were taken from an adult in good health. CDR3s include the opening cysteine and the closing phenylalanine or tryptophan. The D gene is left open where the match is weak. A clone size is listed for some rows: how often the clone was seen (once, few, many), or a class if it is expanded.

J gene: TRBJ1-4; D gene: -; clone size: -; V gene: TRBV18; CDR3 protein: CASSPPVPGKLFF; CDR3 DNA: TGTGCCAGCTCACCACCGGTGCCCGGAAAACTGTTTTTT
J gene: TRBJ2-7; D gene: -; clone size: -; V gene: TRBV18; CDR3 protein: CASSPSRGGYEQYF; CDR3 DNA: TGTGCCAGCTCACCGTCGCGAGGCGGATACGAGCAGTACTTC
J gene: TRBJ1-2; D gene: -; clone size: few; V gene: TRBV28; CDR3 protein: CASGNLEVRGYTF; CDR3 DNA: TGTGCCAGCGGAAACCTTGAGGTGCGAGGCTACACCTTC
J gene: TRBJ1-2; D gene: -; clone size: -; V gene: TRBV12-3/TRBV12-4; CDR3 protein: CASSLRVAYGYTF; CDR3 DNA: TGTGCCAGCAGTTTGAGGGTCGCCTATGGCTACACCTTC
J gene: TRBJ2-1; D gene: TRBD1; clone size: -; V gene: TRBV10-2; CDR3 protein: CASSGAGTGELDEQFF; CDR3 DNA: TGCGCCAGCAGTGGGGCCGGGACAGGGGAGTTAGATGAGCAGTTCTTC
J gene: TRBJ2-5; D gene: -; clone size: once; V gene: TRBV11-2; CDR3 protein: CASSLVGETQYF; CDR3 DNA: TGTGCCAGCAGCTTGGTGGGGGAGACCCAGTACTTC
J gene: TRBJ2-1; D gene: TRBD2; clone size: -; V gene: TRBV19; CDR3 protein: CASSLWTSGRNEQFF; CDR3 DNA: TGTGCCAGTAGCCTTTGGACTAGCGGGAGAAATGAGCAGTTCTTC
J gene: TRBJ2-2; D gene: -; clone size: -; V gene: TRBV27; CDR3 protein: CASSSAGTGELFF; CDR3 DNA: TGTGCCAGCAGTTCCGCAGGTACCGGGGAGCTGTTTTTT
J gene: TRBJ1-2; D gene: TRBD1; clone size: -; V gene: TRBV24-1; CDR3 protein: CATSGVRGETYGYTF; CDR3 DNA: TGTGCCACCAGTGGCGTCAGGGGGGAGACCTATGGCTACACCTTC
J gene: TRBJ2-7; D gene: -; clone size: few; V gene: TRBV4-1; CDR3 protein: CASSQGIADFAYEQYF; CDR3 DNA: TGCGCCAGCAGCCAAGGCATAGCGGATTTTGCCTACGAGCAGTACTTC
J gene: TRBJ2-3; D gene: TRBD2; clone size: -; V gene: TRBV5-1; CDR3 protein: CASSFGLERTDTQYF; CDR3 DNA: TGCGCCAGCAGCTTTGGACTAGAACGCACAGATACGCAGTATTTT
J gene: TRBJ2-7; D gene: -; clone size: -; V gene: TRBV12-3/TRBV12-4; CDR3 protein: CASSFNTYEQYF; CDR3 DNA: TGTGCCAGCAGTTTTAACACGTACGAGCAGTACTTC
J gene: TRBJ2-1; D gene: TRBD2; clone size: -; V gene: TRBV18; CDR3 protein: CASSPPGGQSYNEQFF; CDR3 DNA: TGTGCCAGCTCACCGCCGGGGGGTCAAAGCTACAATGAGCAGTTCTTC
J gene: TRBJ2-7; D gene: TRBD1; clone size: once; V gene: TRBV7-9; CDR3 protein: CASSGRDRAYEQYF; CDR3 DNA: TGTGCCAGCAGCGGCAGGGACAGAGCCTACGAGCAGTACTTC
J gene: TRBJ1-2; D gene: -; clone size: -; V gene: TRBV28; CDR3 protein: CASEPGLGGRGYTF; CDR3 DNA: TGTGCCAGCGAACCCGGGCTCGGCGGTAGGGGCTACACCTTC
J gene: TRBJ2-1; D gene: TRBD2; clone size: -; V gene: TRBV29-1; CDR3 protein: CSVDSLADGEQFF; CDR3 DNA: TGCAGCGTTGATAGTCTAGCGGACGGTGAGCAGTTCTTC
J gene: TRBJ2-1; D gene: -; clone size: -; V gene: TRBV29-1; CDR3 protein: CSVGEDFGYNEQFF; CDR3 DNA: TGCAGCGTTGGTGAGGACTTCGGCTACAATGAGCAGTTCTTC
J gene: TRBJ2-1; D gene: TRBD1; clone size: -; V gene: TRBV28; CDR3 protein: CASRSSGQGRSEQFF; CDR3 DNA: TGTGCCAGCAGATCCTCGGGACAGGGCAGGAGTGAGCAGTTCTTC
J gene: TRBJ2-5; D gene: -; clone size: -; V gene: TRBV3-1/TRBV3-2; CDR3 protein: CASSQDPSETQYF; CDR3 DNA: TGTGCCAGCAGCCAAGACCCCTCCGAGACCCAGTACTTC
J gene: TRBJ2-2; D gene: TRBD1; clone size: -; V gene: TRBV6-5; CDR3 protein: CASSSRTGPDTGELFF; CDR3 DNA: TGTGCCAGCAGTTCCCGGACAGGTCCAGACACCGGGGAGCTGTTTTTT
J gene: TRBJ2-7; D gene: -; clone size: once; V gene: TRBV5-1; CDR3 protein: CASSFRDTTYEQYF; CDR3 DNA: TGCGCCAGCAGCTTTAGGGACACCACCTACGAGCAGTACTTC
J gene: TRBJ2-5; D gene: TRBD1; clone size: -; V gene: TRBV19; CDR3 protein: CASSSGTGRRETQYF; CDR3 DNA: TGTGCCAGTAGTTCCGGGACAGGGAGGAGAGAGACCCAGTACTTC
J gene: TRBJ1-5; D gene: TRBD1; clone size: -; V gene: TRBV30; CDR3 protein: CAWKPTGASNQPQHF; CDR3 DNA: TGTGCCTGGAAACCAACAGGGGCTAGCAATCAGCCCCAGCATTTT
J gene: TRBJ1-1; D gene: -; clone size: -; V gene: TRBV6-6; CDR3 protein: CASSLTPLAGEAFF; CDR3 DNA: TGTGCCAGCAGTTTGACTCCTTTGGCGGGTGAAGCTTTCTTT
J gene: TRBJ2-1; D gene: TRBD2; clone size: -; V gene: TRBV7-2; CDR3 protein: CASSLRLRGGNEQFF; CDR3 DNA: TGTGCCAGCAGCTTAAGACTTCGGGGGGGCAATGAGCAGTTCTTC
J gene: TRBJ1-2; D gene: -; clone size: -; V gene: TRBV18; CDR3 protein: CASSPLDSFNYGYTF; CDR3 DNA: TGTGCCAGCTCACCATTAGACAGCTTTAACTATGGCTACACCTTC
J gene: TRBJ1-1; D gene: -; clone size: -; V gene: TRBV7-9; CDR3 protein: CASSSPYTEAFF; CDR3 DNA: TGTGCCAGCAGCTCCCCGTACACTGAAGCTTTCTTT
J gene: TRBJ2-7; D gene: TRBD1; clone size: once; V gene: TRBV5-6; CDR3 protein: CASSLGGQGGHEQYF; CDR3 DNA: TGTGCCAGCAGCTTGGGTGGACAGGGAGGTCACGAGCAGTACTTC
J gene: TRBJ2-7; D gene: -; clone size: -; V gene: TRBV6-5; CDR3 protein: CASSYSTGHEFYEQYF; CDR3 DNA: TGTGCCAGCAGTTACTCAACAGGTCACGAGTTCTACGAGCAGTACTTC
J gene: TRBJ1-1; D gene: -; clone size: -; V gene: TRBV19; CDR3 protein: CASSPRRGGNTEAFF; CDR3 DNA: TGTGCCAGTAGTCCCCGTCGAGGGGGGAACACTGAAGCTTTCTTT
J gene: TRBJ2-7; D gene: -; clone size: -; V gene: TRBV29-1; CDR3 protein: CSVLPGTRNYEQYF; CDR3 DNA: TGCAGCGTCTTACCTGGGACACGGAACTACGAGCAGTACTTC
J gene: TRBJ2-7; D gene: TRBD1; clone size: -; V gene: TRBV20-1; CDR3 protein: CSASSPGGGYEQYF; CDR3 DNA: TGCAGTGCTAGTTCGCCAGGGGGCGGATACGAGCAGTACTTC
J gene: TRBJ1-6; D gene: -; clone size: -; V gene: TRBV14; CDR3 protein: CASSQDLGRASPLHF; CDR3 DNA: TGTGCCAGCAGCCAAGATCTGGGGAGGGCTTCACCCCTCCACTTT
J gene: TRBJ1-5; D gene: TRBD1; clone size: -; V gene: TRBV6-4; CDR3 protein: CASSADGTGNQPQHF; CDR3 DNA: TGTGCCAGCAGTGCGGATGGGACAGGCAATCAGCCCCAGCATTTT
J gene: TRBJ2-3; D gene: -; clone size: -; V gene: TRBV27; CDR3 protein: CASSFLQDTQYF; CDR3 DNA: TGTGCCAGCAGCTTTTTACAGGATACGCAGTATTTT
J gene: TRBJ2-7; D gene: -; clone size: -; V gene: TRBV5-4; CDR3 protein: CASSLYGQGGEQYF; CDR3 DNA: TGTGCCAGCAGCTTGTACGGGCAGGGGGGGGAGCAGTACTTC
J gene: TRBJ1-1; D gene: -; clone size: -; V gene: TRBV4-3; CDR3 protein: CASSQGGAASNTEAFF; CDR3 DNA: TGCGCCAGCAGCCAAGGGGGGGCGGCTTCGAACACTGAAGCTTTCTTT
J gene: TRBJ2-7; D gene: TRBD1; clone size: -; V gene: TRBV18; CDR3 protein: CASSPFRGQGAGEQYF; CDR3 DNA: TGTGCCAGCTCACCATTTCGGGGACAGGGGGCTGGGGAGCAGTACTTC
J gene: TRBJ1-5; D gene: -; clone size: few; V gene: TRBV24-1; CDR3 protein: CATSEGLWQPQHF; CDR3 DNA: TGTGCCACCAGCGAGGGGTTATGGCAGCCCCAGCATTTT
J gene: TRBJ2-5; D gene: TRBD1; clone size: -; V gene: TRBV11-3; CDR3 protein: CASNSGTEFYQETQYF; CDR3 DNA: TGTGCCAGCAACTCCGGGACAGAGTTCTACCAAGAGACCCAGTACTTC
J gene: TRBJ1-6; D gene: -; clone size: -; V gene: TRBV3-1/TRBV3-2; CDR3 protein: CASSLGTDNSPLHF; CDR3 DNA: TGTGCCAGCAGCTTAGGGACGGATAATTCACCCCTCCACTTT